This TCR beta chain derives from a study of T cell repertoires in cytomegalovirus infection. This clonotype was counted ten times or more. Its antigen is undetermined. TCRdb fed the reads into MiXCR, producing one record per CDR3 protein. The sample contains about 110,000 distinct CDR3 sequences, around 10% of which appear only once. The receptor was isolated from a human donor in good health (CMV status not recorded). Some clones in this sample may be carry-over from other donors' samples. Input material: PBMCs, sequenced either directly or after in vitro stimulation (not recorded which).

In DNA form, the CDR3 reads TGTGCCAGCAGCTTAAGCGCTTCGGGGGCGGAGGAGCAGTTCTTC. Its protein product is CASSLSASGAEEQFF. V and J are TRBV7-2 and TRBJ2-1, with D perhaps TRBD1 or TRBD2 (6 bases each). This CDR3 contains 15 residues. V was shortened by 2 bases and J by 10 bases, with 18 bases between the two germline ends. CDR1 is SGHTA and CDR2 is FQGNSA in the germline V gene.